What follows are 21 T cell receptor beta chains derived from one specimen sequenced in a study of blood T cell repertoires in COVID-19. The method was immunoSEQ multiplex PCR; TCRdb's version includes in-frame clones alone and lacks a portion of them. The table lists around 130,000 clones, under 90% of them singletons. Sequenced: PBMCs or T cells enriched from blood (not recorded which). Receptor source: a man aged 35 to 55 with acute COVID-19.

The rearrangement links TRBV15 to TRBJ2-1, with TRBD2 identical over 14 bases. Germline CDR1 reads LNHNV; CDR2 reads YYDKDF (reference sequence). The CDR3 has 14 amino acids. The junction had 5 bases not matched to a gene; V was cut back by 8 bases and J by 8 bases. The CDR3 sequence is CATSTSGRGHEQFF. In DNA, the CDR3 is TGTGCCACCTCGACTAGCGGGAGGGGCCATGAGCAGTTCTTC.

This chain links TRBV11-2 with TRBJ2-1; possibly TRBD2 for D (6 bases). Trimming took off 1 base at V and 6 bases at J, with 10 bases between the two ends. Germline CDR1 and CDR2: SGHAT and FQNNGV. This CDR3 has 14 residues. CDR3 bases: TGTGCCAGCAGCTTAGCGTTCGGGGGCAATGAGCAGTTCTTC. Amino acids: CASSLAFGGNEQFF.

The V call is TRBV9, the J call TRBJ2-3; maybe TRBD1 (6 bases). Trimming left V 3 bases short and J 3 bases short, with 17 bases between. The CDR3 runs to 16 residues. The germline V gene encodes CDR1 SGDLS and CDR2 YYNGEE. CDR3 amino acids: CASSASRGSWTDTQYF. For the CDR3, the DNA is TGTGCCAGCAGCGCTAGTAGGGGGAGTTGGACAGATACGCAGTATTTT.

The V and J genes are TRBV9 and TRBJ2-3; 9 bases fit TRBD2. Germline CDR1 reads SGDLS; CDR2 reads YYNGEE. The length of the CDR3 is 14 residues. The trim removed 3 bases at V and 4 bases at J, leaving 3 bases unmatched. Here the CDR3 reads CASSGSGSADTQYF. The CDR3 DNA is TGTGCCAGCAGCGGTAGCGGGAGCGCAGATACGCAGTATTTT.

V and J are TRBV5-1 and TRBJ1-2, with 9 bases matching TRBD1. The length of the CDR3 is 15 residues. The trim removed 0 bases at V and 8 bases at J, leaving 8 bases unmatched. Germline V gene sequence: CDR1 SGHRS, CDR2 YFSETQ. The CDR3 protein is CASSLEAGQGSGYTF. The CDR3 DNA reads TGCGCCAGCAGCTTGGAGGCGGGACAGGGTTCGGGCTACACCTTC.

This clone was picked up one time. This chain links TRBV9 with TRBJ2-2; 7 nucleotides align to TRBD2. Germline values: CDR1 SGDLS, CDR2 YYNGEE. V gave up 0 bases and J gave up 0 bases; unmatched junction bases: 11. This CDR3 comprises 19 residues. For the CDR3, the DNA is TGTGCCAGCAGCGTAGTGGGAGGGGCGGGATACGCGAACACCGGGGAGCTGTTTTTT. It codes for CASSVVGGAGYANTGELFF.

V is TRBV23-1 and J is TRBJ2-1; no reliable D call. TRBV23-1 is an ORF, with its function uncertain. The ends were cut back, 3 bases at V and 10 bases at J, with 7 bases in the middle. There are 11 residues in the CDR3. CDR3 sequence (DNA): TGCGCCAGCAGTCAGGGCAGAGAGCAGTTCTTC. It yields the protein CASSQGREQFF.

The chain couples TRBV6-5 to TRBJ2-7, with 7 bases fitting TRBD2. The CDR3 loop spans 15 amino acids. From germline, CDR1 is MNHEY and CDR2 SVGAGI. Trimming cost V 9 bases and J 2 bases; bases outside gene matches: 13. The CDR3 nucleotides read TGTGCCAGTTCCACCCCCGGGGGAGGGACCTACGAGCAGTACTTC. Amino acids: CASSTPGGGTYEQYF.

The chain is built from TRBV6-5 and TRBJ1-4, with 9 bases matching TRBD1. Germline V CDR1 and CDR2: MNHEY, SVGAGI. V lost 7 bases, J lost 5 bases, and 2 bases stayed unmatched. This CDR3 comprises 13 residues. The CDR3 sequence: CASTGTGNEKLFF. CDR3 nucleotides: TGTGCCAGCACCGGGACAGGGAATGAAAAACTGTTTTTT.

V usage is TRBV19 and J usage is TRBJ2-1; TRBD1 matches 8 bases. V was clipped by 6 bases and J by 6 bases; unmatched bases: 13. This CDR3 spans 16 amino acids. Germline V gene lookup returns CDR1 LNHDA and CDR2 SQIVND (reference sequence). The CDR3 bases are TGTGCCAGTAGCCCAGCCTCGGACAGGGTAAGCAATGAGCAGTTCTTC. It yields the protein CASSPASDRVSNEQFF.

This rearrangement joins TRBV7-3 to TRBJ2-4, with TRBD1 matching over 11 bases. The CDR3 sequence is 17 residues long. The germline V gene has CDR1 SGHTA and CDR2 FQGTGA. The V and J ends lost 8 bases and 1 base, in that order; junction bases with no gene match: 10. Here the CDR3 reads CASGGQGAITAKNIQYF. The CDR3 DNA follows: TGTGCCAGCGGCGGACAGGGGGCAATCACGGCCAAAAACATTCAGTACTTC.

The chain uses TRBV29-1 and TRBJ2-1; no definite D call. The V gene lost 0 bases and the J gene lost 0 bases, with 9 bases spanning the gap. Germline V gene data show CDR1 as SQVTM and CDR2 as ANQGSEA. CDR3 length equals 15 residues. CDR3 loop: CSVEETDFSYNEQFF. The CDR3 DNA is TGCAGCGTTGAAGAAACCGACTTCTCCTACAATGAGCAGTTCTTC.

The chain joins TRBV5-1 to TRBJ2-7; 11 bases align to TRBD2. Germline lookup yields CDR1 SGHRS and CDR2 YFSETQ. The CDR3 length is 21 residues. V shed 0 bases, J shed 6 bases, and the junction held 23 bases outside the gene matches. Here the CDR3 reads CASSLAEGARTSGLSSAEQYF. DNA of the CDR3: TGCGCCAGCAGCTTGGCCGAGGGGGCCCGGACTAGCGGGTTGAGTTCGGCCGAGCAGTACTTC. Variable domain in full (rest from reference TRBV5-1 and TRBJ2-7): KAGVTQTPRYLIKTRGQQVTLSCSPISGHRSVSWYQQTPGQGLQFLFEYFSETQRNKGNFPGRFSGRQFSNSRSEMNVSTLELGDSALYLCASSLAEGARTSGLSSAEQYFGPGTRLTVT.

The gene calls are TRBV19 and TRBJ1-5, with TRBD1 as a possible D gene (5 bases). Germline lookup yields CDR1 LNHDA and CDR2 SQIVND (reference sequence). The CDR3 contains 15 residues. The V end was cut by 5 bases, the J end by 7 bases, with 18 bases between. This CDR3 reads CASSVDMGLSQPQHF. The CDR3 DNA sequence: TGTGCCAGTAGTGTTGACATGGGGCTCAGCCAGCCCCAGCATTTT. Filled out from reference TRBV19 and TRBJ1-5, the complete variable domain reads DGGITQSPKYLFRKEGQNVTLSCEQNLNHDAMYWYRQDPGQGLRLIYYSQIVNDFQKGDIAEGYSVSREKKESFPLTVTSAQKNPTAFYLCASSVDMGLSQPQHFGDGTRLSIL.

V and J are TRBV18 and TRBJ2-7; 7 bases are a match to TRBD1. CDR1 and CDR2 (germline): KGHSH, LQKENI. J lost 2 bases, V lost 2 bases, and 3 bases had no gene match. The CDR3 sequence is 14 residues long. The CDR3 protein is CASSPTDRPYEQYF. CDR3 DNA sequence: TGTGCCAGCTCACCAACGGACAGGCCCTACGAGCAGTACTTC.

The chain combines TRBV27 with TRBJ2-1; possible D gene TRBD2, 6 bases. The CDR3 is 15 residues long. The V and J ends lost 5 bases and 7 bases respectively, with 18 bases between them. Germline V gives CDR1 MNHEY, CDR2 SMNVEV (reference sequence). The CDR3 region is CASSPPPRRANEQFF. The CDR3 DNA is TGTGCCAGCAGTCCCCCCCCTCGGAGGGCGAATGAGCAGTTCTTC.

This clone was seen a single time. J is TRBJ2-1 and V is TRBV25-1, with 9 bases fitting TRBD2. With 7 bases clipped from V and 5 bases from J, the junction kept 3 bases outside the gene matches. The CDR3 has 13 amino acids. Germline assignment: CDR1 MGHDK and CDR2 SYGVNS. The CDR3 nucleotides read TGTGCCAGCAAGCGGGAGGAGCACAATGAGCAGTTCTTC. This encodes CASKREEHNEQFF.

The chain is built from TRBV19 and TRBJ1-1; 7 bases match TRBD1. The V segment lost 0 bases and the J segment 6 bases; nucleotides outside the gene matches: 4. Germline CDR1 reads LNHDA; CDR2 reads SQIVND (reference sequence). The CDR3 is 14 residues long. DNA for the CDR3: TGTGCCAGTAGTATAGATGTCGGGACAGCTGAAGCTTTCTTT. The encoded protein is CASSIDVGTAEAFF.

The chain employs TRBV7-8 and TRBJ1-2, with 9 bases identical to TRBD1. V trimming: 5 bases; J trimming: 2 bases; junction bases outside the gene matches: 6. The CDR3 has 15 amino acids. Germline V gene data show CDR1 as SGHVS and CDR2 as FQNEAQ. In DNA, the CDR3 is TGTGCCAGCAGCCCCAGGGACAGGGTCAACTATGGCTACACCTTC. Its protein is CASSPRDRVNYGYTF.

This chain links TRBV5-4 with TRBJ2-7; no definite D call. The CDR3 covers 12 residues. Deletions cut 4 bases from V and 4 bases from J, with 9 bases between. Per the germline V gene, CDR1 is SGHNT and CDR2 is YYREEE (reference sequence). In DNA, the CDR3 is TGTGCCAGCAGCCAGAACCAGTACGAGCAGTACTTC. This encodes CASSQNQYEQYF.

The chain combines TRBV7-9 with TRBJ1-4, with 9 bases that match TRBD1. Germline values: CDR1 SEHNR, CDR2 FQNEAQ (reference sequence). This CDR3 is 14 amino acids long. The junction had 12 bases not matched to a gene; V was cut back by 4 bases and J by 15 bases. In DNA, the CDR3 is TGTGCCAGCAGCTCCTCGGGACAGGGAGGTATAGTGTTTTTT. Amino acids: CASSSSGQGGIVFF.